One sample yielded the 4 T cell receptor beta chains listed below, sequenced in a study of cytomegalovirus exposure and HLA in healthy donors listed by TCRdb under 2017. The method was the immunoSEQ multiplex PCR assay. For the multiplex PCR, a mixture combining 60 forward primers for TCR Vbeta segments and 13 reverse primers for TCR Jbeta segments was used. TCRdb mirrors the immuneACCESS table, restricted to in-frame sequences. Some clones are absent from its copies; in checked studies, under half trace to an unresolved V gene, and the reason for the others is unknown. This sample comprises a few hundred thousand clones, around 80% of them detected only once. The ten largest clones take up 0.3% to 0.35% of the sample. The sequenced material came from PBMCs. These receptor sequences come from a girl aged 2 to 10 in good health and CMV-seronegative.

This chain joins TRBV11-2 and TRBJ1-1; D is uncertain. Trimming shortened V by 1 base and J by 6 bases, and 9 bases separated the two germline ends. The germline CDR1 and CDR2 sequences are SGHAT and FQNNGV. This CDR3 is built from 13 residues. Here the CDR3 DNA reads TGTGCCAGCAGCTTAGCCCTTTATGCTGAAGCTTTCTTT. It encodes CASSLALYAEAFF.

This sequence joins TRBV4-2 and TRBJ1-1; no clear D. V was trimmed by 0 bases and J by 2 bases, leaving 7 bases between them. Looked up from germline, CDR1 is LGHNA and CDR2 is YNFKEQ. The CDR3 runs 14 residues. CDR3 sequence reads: CASSQEEVNTEAFF. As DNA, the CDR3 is TGTGCCAGCAGCCAAGAAGAGGTAAACACTGAAGCTTTCTTT.

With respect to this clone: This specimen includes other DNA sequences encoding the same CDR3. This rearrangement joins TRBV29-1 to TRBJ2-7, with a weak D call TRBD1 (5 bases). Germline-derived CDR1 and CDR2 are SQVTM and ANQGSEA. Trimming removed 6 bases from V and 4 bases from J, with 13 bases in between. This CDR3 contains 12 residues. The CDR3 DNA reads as TGCAGCGTCGCCCCAGGGCAGTACGAGCAGTACTTC. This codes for CSVAPGQYEQYF.

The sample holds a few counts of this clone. In DNA, the CDR3 is TGTGCCAGCAGTTTATACGGGACAGGGACCTACAATGAGCAGTTCTTC. Amino acid sequence: CASSLYGTGTYNEQFF. V and J are TRBV28 and TRBJ2-1; TRBD1 matches 9 bases. V was pared by 1 base and J by 2 bases, with 3 bases of the junction left unmatched. The CDR3 has 16 residues. Germline V gene lookup returns CDR1 MDHEN and CDR2 SYDVKM.